This paragraph reports one T cell receptor (beta chain). The antigen is not known. This sample was included in a study of cytomegalovirus exposure and HLA in healthy donors. Overall study findings and caveats: Many donors shared some public TCRs, even though most TCR sequences were rare.

Libraries were prepared by immunoSEQ multiplex PCR; TCRdb keeps only in-frame clonotypes and omits some of them. The table has about 240,000 clones, about 90% seen once; the top ten hold 1% to 1.5%. V was clipped by 2 bases and J by 2 bases; unmatched bases: 9. The germline gives CDR1 MDHEN, CDR2 SYDVKM. The CDR3 is 17 amino acids. The sequence was collected from a woman aged 30 to 39 in good health and CMV-seropositive. The chain recombines TRBV28 with TRBJ2-3; 8 bases map to TRBD2. Sequencing input: PBMCs. CDR3: CASSLIARREDTDTQYF. The CDR3 DNA reads as TGTGCCAGCAGTTTAATCGCTAGGCGGGAGGACACAGATACGCAGTATTTT. The full variable domain, with the rest looked up from reference TRBV28 and TRBJ2-3, is DVKVTQSSRYLVKRTGEKVFLECVQDMDHENMFWYRQDPGLGLRLIYFSYDVKMKEKGDIPEGYSVSREKKERFSLILESASTNQTSMYLCASSLIARREDTDTQYFGPGTRLTVL.